The present T cell receptor (beta chain) was sequenced within a study of CD8+CD57+ T cells in acquired aplastic anemia. About the study: Sorted CD4+ and CD8+ cell DNA averaged approximately 3 ug. Study-level results: The study identified twenty-nine CD8+ CDR3 sequences shared by patients and controls. Statistical testing detected no significant gap in CD8+ Simpson's diversity between patients and controls.

Genomic DNA acted as the template from which TCR beta VDJ combination and CDR3 sequence profiling were carried out. TCRdb independently ran MiXCR on the reads; one entry per CDR3 protein. The table lists around 220,000 distinct CDR3 sequences, around 49% of them singletons. The V and J ends lost 0 bases and 1 base, in that order; junction bases with no gene match: 4. Germline assignment: CDR1 SGHNT and CDR2 YYREEE (reference sequence). This CDR3 is 16 amino acids long. Sequencing was done on patients that had shown CD8+CD57+ cell expansion by flow cytometry. Patients were treatment-naive when blood was sampled. To note about this clonotype: What it binds is unknown.

The sample taken for sequencing was sorted CD4+, CD8+, or CD8+CD57+ T cells (not recorded which) from PBMCs. The V gene is TRBV5-4, the J gene TRBJ2-5; 9 nucleotides line up with TRBD2. This receptor was obtained from a human donor with aplastic anemia. This CDR3 is CASSLALRGGQETQYF. The DNA for the CDR3 is TGTGCCAGCAGCTTGGCCTTGCGGGGGGGCCAAGAGACCCAGTACTTC.